The text below deals with one T cell receptor beta chain. Participants comprised healthy donors of bone marrow. Trimming took off 3 bases at V and 7 bases at J, with 13 bases between the two ends. CDR1 and CDR2 from the germline V gene are SGHAT and FQNNGV. The CDR3 extends over 14 amino acids. The data belong to a study of cytomegalovirus exposure and HLA in healthy donors. Overall study context: For the approximately 400 genotyped donors, 75% to 90% fell within the Caucasian-associated ancestry cluster.

Researchers ran the PCR with 60 Vbeta and 13 Jbeta primers. This table comes from immunoSEQ multiplex PCR, and its TCRdb copy is limited to in-frame clones, with some not included. The data hold some 190,000 clones, with about 77% observed a single time. The V gene is TRBV11-2, the J gene TRBJ2-1, with D possibly TRBD2 on 5 matching bases. This TCR derives from a woman aged 30 to 39 in good health and CMV-seropositive. The specimen sequenced was PBMCs. CDR3 protein: CASSFPLGSNEQFF. The CDR3 nucleotides read TGTGCCAGCAGCTTCCCACTAGGGAGTAATGAGCAGTTCTTC.